A selection of T cell receptor beta chains follows, all from one sample in a study of CD8+CD57+ T cells in acquired aplastic anemia. TCRdb called the reads again in MiXCR, with one record for every CDR3 protein. The table has roughly 190,000 distinct CDR3 sequences, just under 50% seen once. Sequenced input: sorted CD4+, CD8+, or CD8+CD57+ T cells (not recorded which) from PBMCs. The receptors stem from a human donor with aplastic anemia. CDR3s include the opening cysteine and the closing phenylalanine or tryptophan. Each record gives: D gene, clone size, V gene, J gene, CDR3 protein, CDR3 DNA. D genes are given only for firm matches. Clone size, where shown, is once, few, many, or a class for clones that have expanded.

TRBD1	.	TRBV2	TRBJ2-7	CASSVRIIGTDYEQYF	TGTGCCAGCAGTGTACGCATAATAGGGACAGACTACGAGCAGTACTTC
.	many	TRBV11-2	TRBJ1-2	CASSGAVRSYGYTF	TGTGCCAGCAGTGGGGCGGTTCGGAGCTATGGCTACACCTTC
.	medium-sized	TRBV10-1	TRBJ2-5	CASSDTGIETQYF	TGCGCCAGCAGTGATACGGGAATCGAGACCCAGTACTTC
.	.	TRBV15	TRBJ1-1	CATSRDTTEAFF	TGTGCCACCAGCAGGGACACGACTGAAGCTTTCTTT
.	.	TRBV11-2	TRBJ2-7	CASSLGAIYTSIYEQYF	TGTGCCAGCAGCTTAGGGGCCATCTATACCTCGATCTACGAGCAGTACTTC
.	.	TRBV7-2	TRBJ1-6	CAGSSDGNSPLHF	TGTGCCGGCAGCTCAGATGGGAACTCACCCCTCCACTTT
.	many	TRBV11-2	TRBJ2-3	CASSSIPPRQGSTDTQYF	TGTGCCAGCAGCTCCATCCCCCCCCGGCAGGGAAGCACAGATACGCAGTATTTT
TRBD2	.	TRBV2	TRBJ2-7	CASSRTSGNSYEQSF	TGTGCTAGCAGCCGGACTAGCGGGAATTCCTACGAGCAGTCCTTC
.	.	TRBV10-3	TRBJ1-2	CAISEGRAGYTF	TGTGCCATCAGTGAAGGTAGGGCCGGCTACACCTTC
.	many	TRBV10-2	TRBJ1-2	CASSESSQGDYGYTF	TGCGCCAGCAGTGAGTCGAGCCAGGGAGATTATGGCTACACCTTC
.	many	TRBV20-1	TRBJ2-6	CSARTSGANVLTF	TGCAGTGCGAGAACCTCTGGGGCCAACGTCCTGACTTTC
TRBD1	many	TRBV9	TRBJ2-6	CASSVAGQGAYEANVLTF	TGTGCCAGCAGCGTAGCGGGACAGGGGGCTTATGAGGCCAACGTCCTGACTTTC
.	.	TRBV7-9	TRBJ1-2	CASGRGQDGYTF	TGTGCCAGCGGGCGGGGGCAGGATGGCTACACCTTC
.	.	TRBV19	TRBJ1-4	CASSIVGRTLFF	TGTGCCAGTAGTATAGTGGGGAGGACACTGTTTTTT